The 7 T cell receptor beta chains listed next were all sequenced from one sample in a study of blood T cell repertoires in COVID-19 (dated by TCRdb to 2020 to 2022). Preparation of the library involved the immunoSEQ multiplex PCR assay. TCRdb holds this immuneACCESS table with in-frame rearrangements only. Some clones are missing; in checked studies, unresolved V genes explain under half, and the rest has no known cause. Here the sample has 200,000 to 250,000 clones; about 83% occur a single time. In total, the top ten clones hold less than 7% of the sample. The source material was PBMCs or T cells enriched from blood (not recorded which). These receptors all stem from a woman between 40 and 55 years old who had recovered from COVID-19.

The chain carries TRBV10-3 and TRBJ1-6; tentative D call: TRBD1 (6 bases). Germline V gene data show CDR1 as ENHRY and CDR2 as SYGVKD. Trimming removed 11 bases from V and 4 bases from J, with 21 bases in between. CDR3 length equals 16 residues. CDR3 coding DNA: TGTGCCTCGAGAGATTTGGGGGCCCGATATAATTCACCCCTCCACTTT. Translated: CASRDLGARYNSPLHF.

The CDR3 loop reads CASSRTSESSYNEQFF. The CDR3 nucleotides are TGTGCCAGCTCGCGGACTAGCGAGAGCTCCTACAATGAGCAGTTCTTC. This chain joins TRBV18 and TRBJ2-1; TRBD2 aligns across 9 bases. The germline V gene encodes CDR1 KGHSH and CDR2 LQKENI. The CDR3 spans 16 residues. V shed 6 bases and J 0 bases; nucleotides not matched to a gene: 6.

This rearrangement joins TRBV28 to TRBJ2-7; D may be TRBD2 (5 bases). V was shortened by 5 bases and J by 4 bases, with 18 bases between the two germline ends. The CDR3 contains 15 residues. The germline V gene encodes CDR1 MDHEN and CDR2 SYDVKM. CDR3 DNA: TGTGCCAGCAGTGAACCGGGTCGGGGAGCATACGAGCAGTACTTC. It translates to CASSEPGRGAYEQYF.

The rearrangement links TRBV24-1 to TRBJ2-2; D is possibly TRBD1 (6 bases). The CDR3 is made up of 13 amino acids. Germline CDR1 reads KGHDR; CDR2 reads SFDVKD. Trimming removed 12 bases from V and 3 bases from J, with 13 bases in between. CDR3 sequence: CAAIWTDTGELFF. The CDR3 nucleotides read TGTGCCGCTATTTGGACAGACACCGGGGAGCTGTTTTTT.

Regarding this clone: Other DNA sequences from this sample encode an identical CDR3 as well. The V call is TRBV18, the J call TRBJ1-5, with a weak D call TRBD1 (6 bases). V was clipped by 2 bases and J by 6 bases, with 11 bases between them. CDR3 length equals 14 residues. Germline V gene lookup returns CDR1 KGHSH and CDR2 LQKENI. This CDR3 is CASSPTGFGQPQHF. The CDR3 nucleotides are TGTGCCAGCTCACCAACAGGGTTCGGTCAGCCCCAGCATTTT.

The gene calls are TRBV27 and TRBJ2-5; the D gene is possibly TRBD2 (5 bases). Germline loops: CDR1 MNHEY, CDR2 SMNVEV (reference sequence). V lost 7 bases and J 5 bases, leaving 23 bases between the germline ends. The CDR3 is made up of 16 amino acids. CDR3 sequence reads: CASKTVGRRKGETQYF. In DNA form, the CDR3 reads TGTGCCAGCAAGACTGTCGGACGGAGGAAAGGGGAGACCCAGTACTTC.

The CDR3 spells CASSEQGAGYEQYV. CDR3 in DNA: TGTGCCAGCAGTGAGCAGGGGGCAGGATACGAGCAGTACGTC. The chain couples TRBV6-1 to TRBJ2-7; the match to TRBD1 covers 8 bases. V trimming: 3 bases; J trimming: 4 bases; junction bases outside the gene matches: 5. CDR3 length: 14 amino acids. Germline V lookup: CDR1 MNHNS, CDR2 SASEGT.